This T cell receptor beta chain came from a study of blood T cell repertoires in COVID-19. Study-wide background: Researchers got acute and convalescent COVID-19 samples from the United States, Italy and Spain. T cells, B-cell-depleted T cells, or PBMCs provided the cDNA or gDNA that served as material.

Original analysis: Amplified reference gene primers provided the basis for estimating nucleated cell counts. Data came from immunoSEQ multiplex PCR; TCRdb stores just in-frame clones and leaves some out. V and J calls and clone size follow that table, whereas D and trimming were derived from the DNA. The data show approximately 41,000 clones, about 87% seen once. Germline CDR1 reads MDHEN; CDR2 reads SYDVKM. With 5 bases clipped from V and 6 bases from J, the junction kept 11 bases outside the gene matches. CDR3 length: 15 residues. The V gene is TRBV28, the J gene TRBJ2-7, with TRBD1 matching over 9 bases. The sequence came from a woman aged 40-49 years with acute or convalescent COVID-19. The sample comprised peripheral blood. The CDR3 region has the DNA TGTGCCAGCAGTCCGGACAGGGGACGACCCCTCGAGCAGTACTTC. This gives the protein CASSPDRGRPLEQYF.